This T cell receptor beta chain was observed in a study of cytomegalovirus exposure and HLA in healthy donors. About the study: From donors who were HLA-typed, an early data release held approximately 80 million unique TCRs.

It was with 60 Vbeta and 13 Jbeta primers that the PCR ran. The method was immunoSEQ multiplex PCR; TCRdb's version includes in-frame clones alone and lacks a portion of them. The data contain about 120,000 clones, around three quarters of them singletons. The CDR3 length is 16 residues. Germline CDR1 reads SGHTA; CDR2 reads FQGNSA. The J segment lost 5 bases and the V segment lost 5 bases, leaving 9 bases of the junction unmatched. The chain employs TRBV7-2 and TRBJ2-5; 12 nucleotides align to TRBD2. The material sequenced was PBMCs. The TCR originated in a woman in her late teens or twenties in good health and CMV-seropositive. CDR3 sequence (DNA): TGTGCCAGCAGCCTGACTAGCGGGAGAACCAGGGAGACCCAGTACTTC. This gives the protein CASSLTSGRTRETQYF.